This T cell receptor (beta chain) was obtained from a study of T cell repertoires in cytomegalovirus infection. Study-level background: Both a matching HLA type and CMV infection were indicated by public TCR beta signatures.

TCRdb reprocessed the reads via MiXCR and lists one record per CDR3 protein. The data contain approximately 470,000 distinct CDR3 sequences, under 55% of them singletons. To note about this clonotype: Its antigen is unknown.

Study results and limitations: In two of eight donors, the top clonotype was HLA-C-restricted CMV-specific. Summed public TCR beta family frequency identified CMV carriers bearing the relevant HLA.

The CDR3 covers 12 residues. V lost 5 bases and J 4 bases, leaving 8 bases between the germline ends. The TCR originated in a human donor in good health (CMV status not recorded). Some clones in this sample may be carry-over from other donors' samples. V and J are TRBV12-3 or TRBV12-4 and TRBJ1-2; no firm D call. The material sequenced was cultured PBMCs, taken from culture after CMV antigen stimulation. CDR3 region: CASSLLSYGYTF. As DNA, the CDR3 is TGTGCCAGCAGTCTGCTGAGCTATGGCTACACCTTC.